Listed below are T cell receptor beta chains from one sample, sequenced in a study of tumor-infiltrating lymphocytes in primary liver carcinoma. MiXCR, run by TCRdb on the multiplex PCR reads, gives a single entry per CDR3 protein. This table holds 310,000 or so distinct CDR3 sequences, 45% to 70% found once. The sequenced sample consisted of peripheral blood. These receptors came from a woman in her 30s with primary liver carcinoma and hepatitis B virus infection. The CDR3 runs from the conserved cysteine through the conserved F or W. A D gene is named only where the DNA matches it firmly. Clone size is not always given. Where it is, it says once, few, many or a class for expanded clones.

D gene | clone size | J gene | V gene | CDR3 protein | CDR3 DNA
. | . | TRBJ1-1 | TRBV11-1 | CASSLGVGLDTGAFF | TGTGCCAGCAGCTTAGGGGTAGGGCTGGACACTGGAGCTTTCTTT
. | many | TRBJ2-3 | TRBV29-1 | CSVVDSGGDTQYF | TGCAGCGTTGTGGACTCCGGGGGAGATACGCAGTATTTT
. | many | TRBJ2-7 | TRBV5-1 | CASSFAGEQYF | TGCGCCAGCAGCTTTGCGGGGGAGCAGTACTTC
. | . | TRBJ1-2 | TRBV29-1 | CSVEERTRGVGGNTF | TGCAGCGTTGAAGAACGTACAAGGGGAGTCGGTGGCAACACCTTC
TRBD2 | . | TRBJ2-7 | TRBV7-8 | CASGLAGTSYEQYF | TGTGCCAGCGGCTTAGCCGGGACTAGCTACGAGCAGTATTTC
. | many | TRBJ2-5 | TRBV11-2 | CASSLVQAKAETQYF | TGTGCCAGCAGCTTAGTACAGGCCAAGGCAGAGACCCAGTACTTC
. | . | TRBJ2-3 | TRBV28 | CAGRRGGTDTHYF | TGTGCCGGAAGAAGGGGAGGCACAGATACGCACTATTTT
TRBD2 | many | TRBJ2-1 | TRBV6-5 | CASSPLGTSVYNEQFF | TGTGCCAGCAGTCCCCTAGGGACTAGCGTCTACAATGAGCAGTTCTTC
. | . | TRBJ1-1 | TRBV7-8 | CGSSRVGGRGTEAFF | TGTGGCAGCAGCCGGGTGGGGGGGCGCGGCACTGAAGCTTTCTTT
TRBD2 | medium-sized | TRBJ2-5 | TRBV11-2 | CASSRTSGMTQYF | TGTGCCAGCAGCAGAACTAGCGGGATGACCCAGTACTTC
. | few | TRBJ2-7 | TRBV6-5 | CASSYKTGTNSYEQYF | TGTGCCAGCAGTTACAAAACCGGGACCAACTCCTACGAGCAGTACTTC
. | . | TRBJ2-2 | TRBV6-1 | CASSEARHRYTGELFF | TGTGCCAGCAGTGAAGCGCGACACAGGTACACCGGGGAGCTGTTTTTT